Shown below are 9 T cell receptor beta chains from a single sample sequenced in a study of blood T cell repertoires in COVID-19. TCRdb's table, derived via immunoSEQ multiplex PCR, lists solely in-frame clones and lacks some. The sample records some 170,000 clones, roughly 86% being singletons. The material sequenced was peripheral blood. These receptors came from a woman between 50 and 59 years old with acute or convalescent COVID-19.

The genes are TRBV6-1 and TRBJ1-1; 7 nucleotides agree with TRBD1. The J segment lost 7 bases and the V segment lost 3 bases, leaving 11 bases of the junction unmatched. Germline CDR1 is MNHNS and CDR2 is SASEGT. The CDR3 is made up of 15 amino acids. The CDR3 DNA reads TGTGCCAGCAGTGACCAGGGGGACCCCTACCTTGAAGCTTTCTTT. It is translated as CASSDQGDPYLEAFF.

The sample holds one count of this clone. The V call is TRBV5-1, the J call TRBJ2-7; D uncertain. In germline, CDR1 is SGHRS, CDR2 YFSETQ. This CDR3 region has 14 residues. The ends were cut back, 4 bases at V and 2 bases at J, with 13 bases in the middle. The chain's CDR3 is CASSLEAAAYEQYF. The CDR3 coding sequence is TGCGCCAGCAGCCTCGAGGCAGCAGCCTACGAGCAGTACTTC.

The CDR3 nucleotides read TGTGCCAGCAGTTATTCCCAGGGCTTCTCTGGAAACACCATATATTTT. Translating gives CASSYSQGFSGNTIYF. The gene calls are TRBV6-5 and TRBJ1-3; tentatively, D is TRBD1 (5 bases). Trimming took off 3 bases at V and 0 bases at J, with 12 bases between the two ends. Germline loops: CDR1 MNHEY, CDR2 SVGAGI. The CDR3 sequence is 16 residues long.

The chain couples TRBV7-2 to TRBJ2-2, with 8 bases aligning to TRBD1. Looked up from germline, CDR1 is SGHTA and CDR2 is FQGNSA. J gave up 1 base and V 5 bases, and 3 bases lay outside the gene matches. This CDR3 comprises 15 residues. In nucleotides, the CDR3 is TGTGCCAGCAGCATCGACAGGGGGAACACCGGGGAGCTGTTTTTT. Translating gives CASSIDRGNTGELFF.

The chain is built from TRBV7-9 and TRBJ1-2, with 7 bases fitting TRBD1. Germline CDR1 SEHNR, CDR2 FQNEAQ (reference sequence). This CDR3 spans 18 amino acids. V trimming: 1 base; J trimming: 2 bases; junction bases outside the gene matches: 13. The CDR3 DNA sequence: TGTGCCAGCAGCTTAGTTAGCCCCCCGTACAGGGGAAACTATGGCTACACCTTC. This translates into CASSLVSPPYRGNYGYTF.

V is TRBV3-1 (or the pseudogene TRBV3-2) and J is TRBJ1-1; TRBD1 agrees at 10 bases. This CDR3 spans 16 amino acids. Germline V gene lookup returns CDR1 LGHDT and CDR2 YNNKEL (reference sequence). V lost 4 bases, J lost 8 bases, and 13 bases stayed unmatched. CDR3 residues: CASSPRDRGPSAEAFF. CDR3 sequence (DNA): TGTGCCAGCAGCCCCCGGGACAGGGGACCCTCGGCGGAAGCTTTCTTT.

This clone was found once. V usage is TRBV12-3 or TRBV12-4 and J usage is TRBJ1-2; D uncertain. CDR3 length: 12 residues. V was shortened by 7 bases and J by 7 bases, with 13 bases between the two germline ends. The CDR3 reads CASTKARGGYTF. The CDR3 DNA reads as TGTGCCAGCACTAAAGCACGGGGTGGCTACACCTTC.

The rearrangement joins TRBV5-1 to TRBJ1-4, with 7 bases identical to TRBD1. The CDR3 length is 14 residues. J lost 5 bases, V lost 2 bases, and 3 bases had no gene match. CDR1 is SGHRS, CDR2 YFSETQ, per germline. The chain's CDR3 is CASSLGGQNEKLFF. For the CDR3, the DNA is TGCGCCAGCAGCTTAGGGGGCCAAAATGAAAAACTGTTTTTT.

J is TRBJ1-1 and V is TRBV27, with TRBD1 matching 8 bases. The CDR3 has 16 amino acids. Germline CDR1 and CDR2: MNHEY and SMNVEV (reference sequence). V was clipped by 3 bases and J by 4 bases; unmatched bases: 10. CDR3 sequence (DNA): TGTGCCAGCAGTTTTAGGACAGGGCGAGGCGGCACTGAAGCTTTCTTT. Its protein is CASSFRTGRGGTEAFF.